A selection of T cell receptor beta chains follows, all from one sample in a study of blood T cell repertoires in COVID-19. Measured with immunoSEQ multiplex PCR; TCRdb has only the in-frame clones, and not every one. The repertoire includes about 250,000 clones, about 80% of them detected once, and about 9.6% sits in the top ten. The specimen was peripheral blood. Source of these receptors: a man older than 75 with acute or convalescent COVID-19. The CDR3 runs from the conserved cysteine through the conserved F or W. Fields, in order: D gene, V gene, clone size, J gene, CDR3 DNA, CDR3 protein. The D gene is left open where the match is weak. Expanded clones are given a class, and other clones once, few, many or no size at all.

-,TRBV18,-,TRBJ2-3,TGTGCCAGCTCACCCCGAAGGGGAACAGATACGCAGTATTTT,CASSPRRGTDTQYF
-,TRBV24-1,-,TRBJ2-4,TGTGCCACCAGTGCGGGGGAGGAGGTGGCCAAAAACATTCAGTACTTC,CATSAGEEVAKNIQYF
TRBD1,TRBV7-8,-,TRBJ1-2,TGTGCCAGCAGCCGCGACAGGGGCGATGGCTACACCTTC,CASSRDRGDGYTF
-,TRBV19,-,TRBJ2-1,TGTGCCAGTAGTATAATTGGGGCCCGCAAAGACAATGAGCAGTTCTTC,CASSIIGARKDNEQFF
TRBD1,TRBV3-1/TRBV3-2,-,TRBJ2-1,TGTGCCAGCAGCCTGACAGGGGGCCGCAATGAGCAGTTCTTC,CASSLTGGRNEQFF
-,TRBV24-1,-,TRBJ1-2,TGTGCCACCAGTCTGGGGGGAGACGGGAGTGGCTACACCTTC,CATSLGGDGSGYTF
TRBD1,TRBV5-6,-,TRBJ1-6,TGTGCCAGCAGCGCCCGACAGGGCTACAATTCACCCCTCCACTTT,CASSARQGYNSPLHF
-,TRBV18,-,TRBJ2-7,TGTGCCAGCTCACCGTTCGGTACCTACGAGCAGTACTTC,CASSPFGTYEQYF
TRBD1,TRBV27,-,TRBJ2-1,TGTGCCAGCAGTTTCAAGGGACAGGGGTGGAATGAGCAGTTCTTC,CASSFKGQGWNEQFF
TRBD1,TRBV28,-,TRBJ2-7,TGTGCCAGCGGGCAGGGGGAGCGCGACGAGCAGTACTTC,CASGQGERDEQYF
-,TRBV6-1,-,TRBJ1-1,TGTGCCAGCAGTGACAGGGATCAGGCTTTCTTT,CASSDRDQAFF
TRBD1,TRBV5-8,-,TRBJ2-7,TGTGCCAGCAGCACGGGACAGTTCTCCTACGAGCAGTACTTC,CASSTGQFSYEQYF
TRBD2,TRBV4-2,-,TRBJ2-1,TGTGCCAGCAGCCAACGACTAGCGGGAGGGGTGAATGAGCAGTTCTTC,CASSQRLAGGVNEQFF
-,TRBV5-8,once,TRBJ1-5,TGTGCCAGCAGCAAAGGTGTGGGGCAACATTTT,CASSKGVGQHF
-,TRBV5-4,-,TRBJ1-5,TGTGCCAGCAGCCGAGGGGGGGGCAATCAGCCCCAGCATTTT,CASSRGGGNQPQHF
-,TRBV4-1,few,TRBJ2-5,TGCGCCAGCAGCCAGGTACAGGGCTCAGAGACCCAGTACTTC,CASSQVQGSETQYF
TRBD1,TRBV3-1/TRBV3-2,-,TRBJ1-4,TGTGCCAGCAGTTCAATTGGGACAGGCGGTGAAAAACTGTTTTTT,CASSSIGTGGEKLFF
-,TRBV19,-,TRBJ1-1,TGTGCCAGTAGTATAGATAAGGGCGGAGGAACTGAAGCTTTCTTT,CASSIDKGGGTEAFF
-,TRBV5-6,-,TRBJ2-5,TGTGCCAGCAGCTTGAACCTCAGGGGGGCGTACCAAGAGACCCAGTACTTC,CASSLNLRGAYQETQYF
-,TRBV5-4,-,TRBJ2-2,TGTGCCAGCAGTGTCACTAGCTTCCGGACCGGGGAGCTGTTTTTT,CASSVTSFRTGELFF
-,TRBV9,-,TRBJ2-2,TGTGCCAGCAGCGTCTCAGGGGGGACCGGGGAGCTGTTTTTT,CASSVSGGTGELFF
-,TRBV5-1,-,TRBJ2-3,TGCGCCAGCAGCCCAACTCCGGGACTTCTCACAGATACGCAGTATTTT,CASSPTPGLLTDTQYF
-,TRBV28,-,TRBJ1-2,TGTGCCAGCAGTTCAGCTTGGGGGCGCGTAAATGGCTACACCTTC,CASSSAWGRVNGYTF
-,TRBV18,few,TRBJ1-3,TGTGCCAGCTCACCAACCCTACGCTCTGGAAACACCATATATTTT,CASSPTLRSGNTIYF
-,TRBV18,-,TRBJ2-7,TGTGCCAGCTCACCGGACTCTTCCTACGAGCAGTACTTC,CASSPDSSYEQYF
-,TRBV7-2,-,TRBJ2-4,TGTGCCAGCAGCTTAGGGGGGGTTACCAAAAACATTCAGTACTTC,CASSLGGVTKNIQYF
TRBD1,TRBV15,-,TRBJ1-2,TGTGCCACCAGCAGACGTCCCGGGACAGGGGAGGGCTATGGCTACACCTTC,CATSRRPGTGEGYGYTF
TRBD1,TRBV5-1,few,TRBJ2-3,TGCGCCAGCAGCTTGGCATGGACAGGGAGAACAGATACGCAGTATTTT,CASSLAWTGRTDTQYF
TRBD1,TRBV18,-,TRBJ1-4,TGTGCCAGCTCACCAAGACAGGGGAGTGAAAAACTGTTTTTT,CASSPRQGSEKLFF